This section outlines one TCR beta chain sequence together with its context. The data were obtained in a study of blood T cell repertoires in COVID-19. On the study more broadly: The origin of the acute and convalescent COVID-19 samples was the United States, Italy and Spain. In each case, the material was cDNA or gDNA derived from T cells, B-cell-depleted T cells, or PBMCs.

The authors' processing: Estimation of nucleated cell counts was performed using reference gene primer amplification. The method was immunoSEQ multiplex PCR; TCRdb's version includes in-frame clones alone and lacks a portion of them. Clone size and the V and J calls come from that table; the DNA yielded D and trimming. The sample includes roughly 70,000 clones, 80% to 90% of them seen just once. The sequenced sample was peripheral blood. The TCR was taken from a woman older than 75 with active or convalescent COVID-19.

CDR3 amino acids: CASSFGTTTTDTQYF. CDR3 in DNA: TGTGCCAGCAGCTTCGGGACAACTACCACAGATACGCAGTATTTT. The chain is built from TRBV7-3 and TRBJ2-3, with D perhaps TRBD1 (6 bases). There are 15 residues in the CDR3. V gave up 3 bases and J gave up 2 bases, with 12 bases separating them. The germline CDR1 and CDR2 sequences are SGHTA and FQGTGA.